Listed here are 28 T cell receptor beta chains from one sample, sequenced in a study of T cells in Graves' hyperthyroidism and ophthalmopathy (dated by TCRdb to 2018 to 2020). Receptor libraries were prepared by multiplex PCR. The run used an Illumina HiSeq 2000. Amplification of TCR beta CDR3 regions was carried out from RNA transcripts. A first-round RT-PCR of the TCR CDR3 used the HTBI primer set with the Qiagen OneStep RT-PCR kit. TCRdb reanalyzed the raw reads on its own, using fastp at Q25 for trimming and MiXCR for clone calling, and kept in-frame beta chains. When rows share a CDR3 protein, they turn into one entry using the most common DNA and genes. Within this sample are 600,000 to 750,000 distinct CDR3 sequences, with around 16% of them counted one time only. The ten most abundant clones make up 15% to 17% of the sample. The sequenced sample consisted of blood. These receptors were collected from a man in his fifties or sixties with Graves' hyperthyroidism.

This clonotype was picked up many times. This sequence joins TRBV10-3 and TRBJ2-1; 10 bases agree with TRBD2. The CDR3 runs to 16 residues. Germline CDR1 reads ENHRY; CDR2 reads SYGVKD. V lost 2 bases to trimming and J lost 8 bases; unmatched junction nucleotides: 9. CDR3: CAISEKASGSRYEQFF. The CDR3 bases are TGTGCCATCAGTGAGAAAGCTAGCGGGAGTAGGTATGAGCAGTTCTTC.

This chain uses TRBV11-2 with TRBJ2-3, with 7 bases identical to TRBD2. Trimming took 1 base from V and 8 from J; bases not matched to a gene: 6. This CDR3 has 14 residues. The germline V gene has CDR1 SGHAT and CDR2 FQNNGV. The CDR3 DNA is TGTGCCAGCAGCTTAGGACCCGGCGGGAGTACGCAGTATTTT. Translating it yields CASSLGPGGSTQYF.

The V gene is TRBV9, the J gene TRBJ1-5; 7 nucleotides agree with TRBD1. Germline CDR1 SGDLS, CDR2 YYNGEE. CDR3 length: 14 residues. V dropped 4 bases and J dropped 4; count of bases not matched to a gene: 5. The DNA of the CDR3 is TGTGCCAGCAGCACTCGGGACAGTAATCAGCCCCAGCATTTT. It is translated as CASSTRDSNQPQHF.

This clonotype was picked up a small number of times. J is TRBJ2-7 and V is TRBV28; 7 bases are shared with TRBD1. The junction had 10 bases not matched to a gene; V was cut back by 5 bases and J by 6 bases. CDR3 length: 14 amino acids. Germline lookup yields CDR1 MDHEN and CDR2 SYDVKM. CDR3 in DNA: TGTGCCAGCAGTACCCGACAGGGTCGTCCCGAGCAGTACTTC. It translates to CASSTRQGRPEQYF. Based on the CDR3 plus reference TRBV28 and TRBJ2-7, the full variable domain is DVKVTQSSRYLVKRTGEKVFLECVQDMDHENMFWYRQDPGLGLRLIYFSYDVKMKEKGDIPEGYSVSREKKERFSLILESASTNQTSMYLCASSTRQGRPEQYFGPGTRLTVT.

This clonotype occurred a few times. The chain's CDR3 is CASSVVSGGDTQYF. CDR3 coding DNA: TGTGCCAGCAGCGTAGTGTCGGGGGGAGATACGCAGTATTTT. The genes are TRBV9 and TRBJ2-3; TRBD2 aligns across 7 bases. J gave up 5 bases and V 0 bases, and 3 bases lay outside the gene matches. Germline V CDR1 and CDR2: SGDLS, YYNGEE. The CDR3 covers 14 residues.

This clonotype was counted only a few times. The chain has TRBV18 and TRBJ2-1; 9 bases are shared with TRBD2. The CDR3 is made up of 18 amino acids. The J segment lost 0 bases and the V segment lost 2 bases, leaving 8 bases of the junction unmatched. In germline, CDR1 is KGHSH, CDR2 LQKENI. This chain's CDR3 is CASSPEAGGPGSYNEQFF. CDR3 nucleotide sequence: TGTGCCAGCTCACCAGAAGCGGGAGGACCGGGCTCCTACAATGAGCAGTTCTTC.

This clonotype came up many times. V and J are TRBV6-2 or TRBV6-3 and TRBJ2-2, with 8 bases aligning to TRBD2. V lost 4 bases to trimming and J lost 5 bases; unmatched junction nucleotides: 6. The germline V gene encodes CDR1 MNHEY and CDR2 SVGEGT. This CDR3 is 15 amino acids long. CDR3 sequence: CASSLSGRVTGELFF. The CDR3 nucleotides read TGTGCCAGCAGTTTAAGCGGGAGAGTGACCGGGGAGCTGTTTTTT.

This clonotype was counted ten times or more. The chain carries TRBV28 and TRBJ1-2; weak D call: TRBD1 (5 bases). Germline V CDR1 and CDR2: MDHEN, SYDVKM. The V gene lost 5 bases and the J gene lost 5 bases, with 21 bases spanning the gap. This CDR3 spans 16 amino acids. The CDR3 here is CASSQSTLGQEYGYTF. The CDR3 DNA reads TGTGCCAGCAGTCAAAGTACCTTGGGGCAGGAATATGGCTACACCTTC.

In this sample, this clonotype turned up many times. CDR3 sequence (DNA): TGTGCCATCAGGGACAGGGAGGATCAGCCCCAGCATTTT. It codes for CAIRDREDQPQHF. This rearrangement joins TRBV10-3 to TRBJ1-5; 8 nucleotides agree with TRBD1. V lost 6 bases to trimming and J lost 5 bases; unmatched junction nucleotides: 3. Germline CDR1 is ENHRY and CDR2 is SYGVKD. This CDR3 spans 13 amino acids.

This clonotype was recorded at least ten times. This chain uses TRBV14 with TRBJ1-1; D unresolved. This CDR3 has 13 residues. Germline V gene sequence: CDR1 SGHDN, CDR2 FVKESK. The germline V and J ends were trimmed by 0 bases and 4 bases, with 6 bases remaining between them. As DNA, the CDR3 is TGTGCCAGCAGCCAAGAGTCCGTCACTGAAGCTTTCTTT. Translation: CASSQESVTEAFF.

The rearrangement uses TRBV20-1 and TRBJ2-2; perhaps TRBD2 as D (6 bases). The CDR3 sequence is 15 residues long. V was cut by 1 base and J by 0 bases, with 9 bases left in between. In germline, CDR1 is DFQATT, CDR2 SNEGSKA (reference sequence). The CDR3 spells CSARGKRANTGELFF. In nucleotides, the CDR3 is TGCAGTGCTAGAGGGAAGCGGGCGAACACCGGGGAGCTGTTTTTT.

The sample holds a few counts of this clonotype. The rearrangement joins TRBV20-1 to TRBJ1-5, with D perhaps matching TRBD1 (5 bases). Per germline, CDR1 DFQATT and CDR2 SNEGSKA (reference sequence). V was trimmed by 3 bases and J by 1 base, leaving 13 bases between them. The CDR3 length is 15 residues. CDR3 amino acids: CSASGGGDSNQPQHF. CDR3 bases: TGCAGTGCTAGCGGGGGAGGGGACAGCAATCAGCCCCAGCATTTT.

This clonotype was found many times. J is TRBJ2-4 and V is TRBV14; D not resolved. The CDR3 is 15 residues long. Germline values: CDR1 SGHDN, CDR2 FVKESK. The V gene lost 0 bases and the J gene lost 1 base, with 7 bases spanning the gap. The CDR3 DNA reads TGTGCCAGCAGCCAAGATACCTTGGCCAAAAACATTCAGTACTTC. Residues: CASSQDTLAKNIQYF. The entire variable domain, with the rest obtained from reference TRBV14 and TRBJ2-4, is as follows: EAGVTQFPSHSVIEKGQTVTLRCDPISGHDNLYWYRRVMGKEIKFLLHFVKESKQDESGMPNNRFLAERTGGTYSTLKVQPAELEDSGVYFCASSQDTLAKNIQYFGAGTRLSVL.

This clonotype was counted ten times or more. This chain connects TRBV28 to TRBJ1-5; D uncertain. The CDR3 is 16 residues long. Trimming stripped 5 bases from V and 0 bases from J, with 14 bases between. Germline CDR1 and CDR2: MDHEN and SYDVKM. CDR3 sequence (DNA): TGTGCCAGCAGTCTAGACTGGGATTATAGCAATCAGCCCCAGCATTTT. Its protein product is CASSLDWDYSNQPQHF.

The chain links TRBV5-1 to TRBJ2-1; perhaps TRBD2 as D (6 bases). The CDR3 has 14 amino acids. The V gene's germline CDR1 is SGHRS and CDR2 YFSETQ. V was shortened by 4 bases and J by 8 bases, with 16 bases between the two germline ends. CDR3 protein: CASSGRDFNDEQFF. CDR3 DNA sequence: TGCGCCAGCAGCGGCCGGGACTTCAATGATGAGCAGTTCTTC.

The DNA for the CDR3 is TGTGCCAGCAGTTACTTTACTAGCGGGAGCTTGACAGATACGCAGTATTTT. Protein: CASSYFTSGSLTDTQYF. V and J are TRBV6-5 and TRBJ2-3; 11 bases align to TRBD2. V lost 1 base to trimming and J lost 3 bases; unmatched junction nucleotides: 6. CDR1 MNHEY and CDR2 SVGAGI come from the germline V gene. The CDR3 is made up of 17 amino acids.

The table lists this clonotype with many counts. The chain recombines TRBV7-8 with TRBJ1-1; 9 bases map to TRBD1. The V gene end was trimmed by 0 bases and the J gene end by 7 bases; junction bases not matched to a gene: 6. Per the germline V gene, CDR1 is SGHVS and CDR2 is FQNEAQ. This CDR3 is 15 amino acids long. This CDR3 reads CASSLALQGAVEAFF. The CDR3 DNA reads as TGTGCCAGCAGCTTAGCCTTACAGGGGGCGGTTGAAGCTTTCTTT. The whole variable domain, filled in from reference TRBV7-8 and TRBJ1-1, reads GAGVSQSPRYKVAKRGQDVALRCDPISGHVSLFWYQQALGQGPEFLTYFQNEAQLDKSGLPSDRFFAERPEGSVSTLKIQRTQQEDSAVYLCASSLALQGAVEAFFGQGTRLTVV.

V usage is TRBV5-1 and J usage is TRBJ2-7; tentatively, D is TRBD1 or TRBD2 (5 bases each). This CDR3 spans 13 amino acids. CDR1 and CDR2 (germline): SGHRS, YFSETQ. With 0 bases removed from V and 8 bases from J, the gap between germline ends came to 12 bases. DNA for the CDR3: TGCGCCAGCAGCTTGGCCGGGGCCCATCAGCAGTACTTC. It encodes CASSLAGAHQQYF.

Only a few counts were recorded for this clonotype. This chain joins TRBV19 and TRBJ1-1; a possible D gene is TRBD1 (5 bases). This CDR3 comprises 13 residues. V shed 5 bases and J shed 5 bases, with 12 bases lying between them. CDR1 is LNHDA, CDR2 SQIVND, per germline (reference sequence). The CDR3 DNA is TGTGCCAGTAGTGTAGGGGTATGGACTGAAGCTTTCTTT. It yields the protein CASSVGVWTEAFF.

This clonotype was counted ten times or more. The genes are TRBV11-3 and TRBJ2-2; 8 positions match TRBD1. The V gene end was trimmed by 7 bases and the J gene end by 2 bases; junction bases not matched to a gene: 3. The germline gives CDR1 SGHNT, CDR2 YENEEA. CDR3 length equals 14 residues. The CDR3 DNA reads TGTGCCAGCAAAGGACAGGGAAACACCGGGGAGCTGTTTTTT. Protein: CASKGQGNTGELFF. Combining the CDR3 with reference TRBV11-3 and TRBJ2-2 gives the whole variable domain EAGVVQSPRYKIIEKKQPVAFWCNPISGHNTLYWYLQNLGQGPELLIRYENEEAVDDSQLPKDRFSAERLKGVDSTLKIQPAELGDSAVYLCASKGQGNTGELFFGEGSRLTVL.

This clonotype was found many times. The chain couples TRBV6-2 or TRBV6-3 to TRBJ2-1; 12 bases are shared with TRBD2. The length of the CDR3 is 17 residues. Trimming at V came to 7 bases and at J to 7 bases, leaving 14 bases not matched to a gene. Germline CDR1 is MNHEY and CDR2 is SVGEGT. For the CDR3, the DNA is TGTGCCAGCAATGCTGGGCCTAGCGGGAGGGGGGGGAATGAGCAGTTCTTC. Residues: CASNAGPSGRGGNEQFF.

This clonotype was seen at least ten times. CDR3 region: CASSESQGAGNEQFF. CDR3 nucleotides: TGTGCCAGCAGTGAAAGTCAGGGGGCTGGGAATGAGCAGTTCTTC. This chain links TRBV2 with TRBJ2-1; 8 positions match TRBD1. There are 15 residues in the CDR3. Germline CDR1 reads SNHLY; CDR2 reads FYNNEI. The V and J ends lost 2 bases and 7 bases, in that order; junction bases with no gene match: 7.

This clonotype was counted many times. The chain carries TRBV29-1 and TRBJ2-3; D uncertain. CDR3 length equals 14 residues. Germline CDR1 reads SQVTM; CDR2 reads ANQGSEA. V was cut by 6 bases and J by 0 bases, with 13 bases left in between. Here the CDR3 reads CSVADVGSTDTQYF. In DNA form, the CDR3 reads TGCAGCGTCGCTGATGTCGGAAGCACAGATACGCAGTATTTT.

In its sample, this clonotype was seen a few times. The V and J genes are TRBV18 and TRBJ2-7; a weak D match, TRBD1 (5 bases). V was shortened by 4 bases and J by 3 bases, with 10 bases between the two germline ends. Germline V gives CDR1 KGHSH, CDR2 LQKENI. CDR3 length: 13 amino acids. For the CDR3, the DNA is TGTGCCAGCTCACAGGGGATCCTCTACGAGCAGTACTTC. This gives the protein CASSQGILYEQYF.

This clonotype was detected many times. The rearrangement uses TRBV2 and TRBJ2-7, with 10 bases matching TRBD1. The J segment lost 2 bases and the V segment lost 6 bases, leaving 4 bases of the junction unmatched. Germline CDR1 and CDR2: SNHLY and FYNNEI. The CDR3 contains 14 residues. DNA of the CDR3: TGTGCCAGCAGCGGGACAGGGGTAACCTACGAGCAGTACTTC. It specifies CASSGTGVTYEQYF.

This chain uses TRBV27 with TRBJ1-2, with 10 bases identical to TRBD1. J was trimmed by 7 bases and V by 4 bases; bases with no gene match: 3. CDR1 MNHEY and CDR2 SMNVEV come from the germline V gene (reference sequence). The CDR3 runs to 13 residues. The CDR3 sequence: CASSWDRGRGYTF. The DNA of the CDR3 is TGTGCCAGCAGTTGGGACAGGGGCCGTGGCTACACCTTC.

A few counts support this clonotype. The V call is TRBV7-3, the J call TRBJ2-3; TRBD2 agrees at 14 bases. This CDR3 has 18 residues. With V trimmed by 5 bases and J by 0 bases, 7 bases remained unmatched. CDR1 SGHTA and CDR2 FQGTGA come from the germline V gene. CDR3 sequence reads: CASSPGLAGGTSTDTQYF. The CDR3 DNA is TGTGCCAGCAGCCCAGGACTAGCGGGAGGAACTAGCACAGATACGCAGTATTTT.

In its sample, this clonotype was seen many times. This chain uses TRBV10-3 with TRBJ1-5; maybe TRBD1 (5 bases). The germline V gene has CDR1 ENHRY and CDR2 SYGVKD. The CDR3 extends over 13 amino acids. The V end lost 4 bases, the J end lost 4 bases, and 8 bases lay between the germline ends. The CDR3 region has the DNA TGTGCCATCAGTGTTGGGGGGAATCAGCCCCAGCATTTT. This gives the protein CAISVGGNQPQHF.